These T cell receptor beta chains were read from a single sample in a study of cytomegalovirus exposure and HLA in healthy donors. The protocol was immunoSEQ multiplex PCR, while the TCRdb copy is restricted to in-frame clones and leaves out a portion. The sample has roughly 160,000 clones; 70% to 80% are singletons. Sequencing was carried out using PBMCs. The receptors stem from a woman between 45 and 65 years old in good health and CMV-seronegative. The CDR3 runs from the conserved cysteine through the conserved F or W. The D gene is left open where the match is weak. Not every row has a clone size; where given, it reads once, few, many or a size class.

TRBD2	NA	TRBV14	TRBJ2-1	CASSQLGGSNVNEQFF	TGTGCCAGCAGCCAACTAGGCGGGAGCAACGTCAATGAGCAGTTCTTC
NA	NA	TRBV28	TRBJ1-1	CASRWGAITEAFF	TGTGCCAGCAGATGGGGCGCAATCACTGAAGCTTTCTTT
NA	once	TRBV4-2	TRBJ1-3	CASKPESRGNTIYF	TGTGCCAGCAAACCGGAGAGCCGTGGAAACACCATATATTTT
TRBD1	NA	TRBV25-1	TRBJ1-3	CASSESGTAGNTIYF	TGTGCCAGCAGTGAATCGGGGACAGCTGGAAACACCATATATTTT
TRBD2	NA	TRBV4-3	TRBJ2-3	CASSPRGSGGIDTQYF	TGCGCCAGCAGCCCCCGGGGTAGCGGGGGAATAGATACGCAGTATTTT
TRBD1	NA	TRBV5-6	TRBJ2-3	CASSLYGTVPTDTQYF	TGTGCCAGCAGCTTGTACGGGACAGTCCCCACAGATACGCAGTATTTT
NA	NA	TRBV27	TRBJ1-2	CASSLSGSYGYTF	TGTGCCAGCAGTTTATCGGGGAGCTATGGCTACACCTTC
NA	NA	TRBV5-1	TRBJ2-3	CASSLSVDTQYF	TGCGCCAGCAGCTTGTCAGTAGATACGCAGTATTTT
NA	NA	TRBV5-6	TRBJ1-3	CASLAGNAGNTIYF	TGTGCCAGCCTTGCCGGGAATGCTGGAAACACCATATATTTT
NA	NA	TRBV29-1	TRBJ2-2	CSVRSWTGELFF	TGCAGCGTAAGGAGTTGGACCGGGGAGCTGTTTTTT
TRBD2	NA	TRBV6-5	TRBJ2-2	CASSYHLAGGSGELFF	TGTGCCAGCAGTTACCATCTCGCGGGGGGTTCCGGGGAGCTGTTTTTT
TRBD2	NA	TRBV5-6	TRBJ2-3	CASSLSAGGTDTQYF	TGTGCCAGCAGCTTGTCAGCGGGGGGCACAGATACGCAGTATTTT
NA	NA	TRBV5-1	TRBJ2-1	CASRGQGGNEQFF	TGCGCCAGCAGAGGGCAGGGTGGAAATGAGCAGTTCTTC
NA	NA	TRBV5-4	TRBJ1-4	CASSGPRIGTNEKLFF	TGTGCCAGCAGCGGCCCCAGAATTGGAACTAATGAAAAACTGTTTTTT
TRBD1	NA	TRBV2	TRBJ1-1	CASKLDRSNTEAFF	TGTGCCAGCAAATTGGACAGGTCTAACACTGAAGCTTTCTTT
NA	NA	TRBV6-1	TRBJ2-7	CASSPGPSSYEQYF	TGTGCCAGCAGCCCTGGGCCTAGCTCCTACGAGCAGTACTTC
TRBD2	NA	TRBV7-2	TRBJ2-7	CASSIRLAGPYEQYF	TGTGCCAGCAGCATCCGACTAGCGGGTCCCTACGAGCAGTACTTC
NA	NA	TRBV2	TRBJ1-5	CASKSTQQPQHF	TGTGCCAGCAAATCAACCCAGCAGCCCCAGCATTTT
TRBD1	once	TRBV7-9	TRBJ2-3	CASSLPGVARQGVTDTQYF	TGTGCCAGCAGCTTACCGGGGGTGGCCCGACAGGGGGTAACAGATACGCAGTATTTT